The sequence of this TCR beta chain was determined in a study of blood T cell repertoires in COVID-19 (TCRdb year 2020). With respect to the entire study: Recovered participants in ImmuneRACE Cohort 3 were defined by two consecutive negative NP/OP PCR tests, clearance by a healthcare professional, or resolution of symptoms. The prospective study material was composed of cDNA or gDNA derived from T cells, B-cell-depleted T cells, or PBMCs. The repertoires were released in a freely available public database intended as a resource for research on the immune response to SARS-CoV-2. Samples covering the acute and convalescent phases of COVID-19 were provided by collaborators in the United States, Italy and Spain. The samples were drawn from two sources: the first 160 participants of the ongoing ImmuneRACE study, and about 1,300 subjects contributed by 6 global collaborators. Where available, HLA class I and class II types were obtained from metadata supplied by the sample provider rather than from assay-based typing. The sample metadata nearly always contained a de-identified subject ID, COVID-19 status, age in years and sex. Deeply sampled blood TCRbeta repertoires from subjects exposed to, actively infected with, or recovered from COVID-19 were included in the dataset. Beyond this particular receptor, the publication reports: How much clinical and demographic metadata was included differed by source and by participant, and the metadata was provided uncurated.

Participants in the prospective study were aged about 18 to 100 years, lived in some 24 United States geographic areas, and enrolled through a virtual design. Cohort assignment in the prospective study relied on participant-reported clinical history from a screening survey and a study questionnaire. In the prospective study, whole blood, serum and a nasopharyngeal or oropharyngeal swab were collected from each participant by mobile phlebotomists. Participants in the prospective study had the option to provide additional blood draws and questionnaires over a 2-month period. Prospective study blood samples were shipped either frozen or at room temperature before DNA extraction. TCRbeta CDR3 regions were amplified from genomic DNA using the immunoSEQ Assay, a bias-controlled multiplex PCR. The original methods were these. The number of nucleated cells in each sample was estimated from the amplification of reference gene primers within the assay. To quantify the absolute abundance of each unique TCRbeta CDR3 rearrangement, sequence reads were collapsed and filtered. For each sample, productive Simpson clonality was calculated by taking the square root of Simpson's diversity index across productive rearrangements. Sourced from immuneACCESS, this table was stored by TCRdb with only in-frame sequences that have V and J called. A share of the clones is absent; for the studies checked, an unresolved V gene accounts for under half, and the remainder has no known explanation. The D gene and trimming were derived from the DNA, and the V and J assignments and clone size from that table. Counted in this sample were roughly 150,000 clones; roughly 78% of them appeared once. The biggest ten clones account for around 19% of the sample.

The CDR3 contains 15 residues, cysteine and phenylalanine counted. The only DNA kept is the CDR3, 45 bases in frame from the first base. The trim is 8 bases for V and 9 bases for J, with a gap of 23 bases between the germline ends. The germline V gene (reference sequence) supplies CDR1 PRHDT and CDR2 FYEKMQ. Regarding this clone: Its antigen is still unknown. Qualities for individual bases were not recorded, and no much larger clone is one base off.

The sequenced sample consisted of PBMCs or T cells enriched from blood (not recorded which). The source is a woman in her 70s in a cohort exposed to, infected with or recovered from COVID-19 (not recorded which). This chain joins TRBV13 to TRBJ2-1; matching of 6 bases hints at TRBD2 as the D gene. The DNA sequence is given as TGTGCCAGCTTTCACCGGGGCGGGGTTGGTTTTGAGCAGTTCTTC. This is translated as CASFHRGGVGFEQFF.